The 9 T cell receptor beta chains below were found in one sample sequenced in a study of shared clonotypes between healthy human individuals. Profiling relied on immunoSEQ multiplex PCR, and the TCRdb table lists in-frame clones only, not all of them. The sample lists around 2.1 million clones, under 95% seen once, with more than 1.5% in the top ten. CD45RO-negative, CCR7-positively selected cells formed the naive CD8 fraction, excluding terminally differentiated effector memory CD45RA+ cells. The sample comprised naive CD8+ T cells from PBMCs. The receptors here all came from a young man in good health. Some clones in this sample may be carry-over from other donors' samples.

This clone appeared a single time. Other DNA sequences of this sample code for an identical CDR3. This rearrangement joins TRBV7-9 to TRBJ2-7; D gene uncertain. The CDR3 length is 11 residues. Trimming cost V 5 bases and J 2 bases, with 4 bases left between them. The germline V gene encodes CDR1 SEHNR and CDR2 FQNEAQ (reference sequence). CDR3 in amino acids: CASSSTYEQYF. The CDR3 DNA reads TGTGCCAGCAGCAGTACCTACGAGCAGTACTTC.

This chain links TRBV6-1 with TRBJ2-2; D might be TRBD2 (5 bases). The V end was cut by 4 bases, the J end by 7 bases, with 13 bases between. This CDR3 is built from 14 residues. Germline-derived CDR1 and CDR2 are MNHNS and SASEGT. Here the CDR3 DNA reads TGTGCCAGCAGTGTAACTAGGGTTGGCGGGGAGCTGTTTTTT. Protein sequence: CASSVTRVGGELFF.

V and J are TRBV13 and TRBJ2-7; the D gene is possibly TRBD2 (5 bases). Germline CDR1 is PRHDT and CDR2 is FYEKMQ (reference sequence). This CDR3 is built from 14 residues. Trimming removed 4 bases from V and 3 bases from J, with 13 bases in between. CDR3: CASSSRGALYEQYF. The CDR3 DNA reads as TGTGCCAGCAGCTCCCGGGGAGCCCTCTACGAGCAGTACTTC.

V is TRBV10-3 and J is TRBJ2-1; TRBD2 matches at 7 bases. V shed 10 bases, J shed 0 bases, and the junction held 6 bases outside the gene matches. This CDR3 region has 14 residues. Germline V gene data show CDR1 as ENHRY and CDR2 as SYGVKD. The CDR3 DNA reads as TGTGCCAGTACTGAGCGGGGCTCCTACAATGAGCAGTTCTTC. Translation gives CASTERGSYNEQFF.

The CDR3: CASSYWLTGANEKLFF. In nucleotides, the CDR3 is TGTGCCAGCAGTTACTGGCTGACAGGGGCTAATGAAAAACTGTTTTTT. The V and J genes are TRBV6-6 and TRBJ1-4; 8 bases map to TRBD1. There are 16 residues in the CDR3. CDR1 is MNHNY and CDR2 is SVGAGI in the germline V gene (reference sequence). Trimming at V came to 1 base and at J to 3 bases, leaving 4 bases not matched to a gene.

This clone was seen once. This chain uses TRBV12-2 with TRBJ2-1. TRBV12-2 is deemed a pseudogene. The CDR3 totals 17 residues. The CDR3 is CASRLVTASSSYNEQFF. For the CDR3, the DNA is TGTGCAAGTCGCTTAGTAACGGCGTCGAGCTCCTACAATGAGCAGTTCTTC.

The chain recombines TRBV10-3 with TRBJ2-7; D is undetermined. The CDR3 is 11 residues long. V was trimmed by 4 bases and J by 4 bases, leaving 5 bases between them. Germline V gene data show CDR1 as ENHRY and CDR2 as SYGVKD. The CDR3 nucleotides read TGTGCCATCAGTGTGGGTTACGAGCAGTACTTC. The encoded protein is CAISVGYEQYF.

The CDR3 DNA reads as TGTGCCAGCAGCCCCACGGGGGATTATTATGATACGCAGTATTTT. The encoded protein is CASSPTGDYYDTQYF. The gene calls are TRBV7-3 and TRBJ2-3; TRBD2 might be the D (6 bases). Trimming left V 5 bases short and J 6 bases short, with 18 bases between. There are 15 residues in the CDR3. Germline V gene data show CDR1 as SGHTA and CDR2 as FQGTGA. Looking up the rest from reference TRBV7-3 and TRBJ2-3 gives the full variable domain: GAGVSQTPSNKVTEKGKYVELRCDPISGHTALYWYRQSLGQGPEFLIYFQGTGAADDSGLPNDRFFAVRPEGSVSTLKIQRTERGDSAVYLCASSPTGDYYDTQYFGPGTRLTVL.

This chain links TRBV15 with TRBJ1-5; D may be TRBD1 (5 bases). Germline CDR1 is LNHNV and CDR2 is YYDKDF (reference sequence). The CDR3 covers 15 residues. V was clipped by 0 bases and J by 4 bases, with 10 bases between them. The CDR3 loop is CATSRDRTFNQPQHF. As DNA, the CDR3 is TGTGCCACCAGCAGAGATAGGACATTTAATCAGCCCCAGCATTTT.